The rows below give T cell receptor beta chains drawn from one sample of a study of Ad26.COV2.S vaccination and SARS-CoV-2 variants. Clones were sequenced by immunoSEQ multiplex PCR, and TCRdb holds only the in-frame ones, with some missing. The sample lists around 450,000 clones, 80% to 90% occurring once. The starting material was peripheral blood, obtained in a trial of Ad26.COV2.S vaccine versus placebo. The receptors originated from a person between 18 and 65 years old who received the Ad26.COV2.S COVID-19 vaccine or a placebo. CDR3s include the opening cysteine and the closing phenylalanine or tryptophan. A D gene is named only where the DNA matches it firmly. Some rows mark clone size as missing; the rest say once, few, many or name a class of expanded clone.

>15|TRBJ2-3|once|TRBV7-3|TRBD1
TGTGCCAGCAGCTACACAGGGGCCCGCACAGATACGCAGTATTTT
CASSYTGARTDTQYF
>15|TRBJ2-3|-|TRBV13|TRBD1
TGTGCCAGCAGTCACAGGGGGGTGAGCACAGATACGCAGTATTTT
CASSHRGVSTDTQYF
>18|TRBJ1-1|-|TRBV6-4|TRBD1
TGTGCCAGCAGTGACTCGAGACAGGGTCCCAAAATGAACACTGAAGCTTTCTTT
CASSDSRQGPKMNTEAFF
>12|TRBJ1-1|few|TRBV6-5|-
TGTGCCAGCATCGCCTCGAGGGGTCGAGCTTTCTTT
CASIASRGRAFF
>16|TRBJ2-5|-|TRBV6-5|TRBD2
TGTGCCAGCAGTTACTCTCTAGCGGGACTCCAAGAGACCCAGTACTTC
CASSYSLAGLQETQYF
>13|TRBJ2-5|-|TRBV11-3|-
TGTGCCAGCAGCTTAGGACCGAAAGAGACCCAGTACTTC
CASSLGPKETQYF
>15|TRBJ2-4|-|TRBV7-2|TRBD2
TGTGCCAGCAGCTTAGTTTCAGCGGGAGCGTCGACGAAGTACTTC
CASSLVSAGASTKYF
>17|TRBJ2-4|once|TRBV11-3|-
TGTGCCAGCAGCCCCCAGGACGGGGTCATAGCCAAAAACATTCAGTACTTC
CASSPQDGVIAKNIQYF
>16|TRBJ2-3|few|TRBV9|TRBD2
TGTGCCAGCAGCGTGCGGGAAGCGGGGGACCCCGATACGCAGTATTTT
CASSVREAGDPDTQYF
>14|TRBJ1-5|-|TRBV4-1|-
TGCGCCAGCAGCCAAGCTTCCTTGAATCAGCCCCAGCATTTT
CASSQASLNQPQHF
>18|TRBJ2-3|-|TRBV6-1|TRBD2
TGTGCCAGCAGTGAACTATTTCTAGCGGACGCCATCACAGATACGCAGTATTTT
CASSELFLADAITDTQYF
>15|TRBJ1-4|-|TRBV5-8|-
TGTGCCAGCAGCCCGGGCGGGCTGGGGAATGAAAAACTGTTTTTT
CASSPGGLGNEKLFF
>17|TRBJ2-2|-|TRBV7-9|-
TGTGCCAGCAGCTTAGTACTCCGGGGGGCCAACACCGGGGAGCTGTTTTTT
CASSLVLRGANTGELFF
>15|TRBJ1-5|-|TRBV5-1|TRBD1
TGCGCCAGCAGCTTGCTCGGACAGGGGAATCAGCCCCAGCATTTT
CASSLLGQGNQPQHF
>15|TRBJ2-3|-|TRBV4-1|-
TGCGCCAGCAGCCCAGAGGAAGTGAGGTCAGATACGCAGTATTTT
CASSPEEVRSDTQYF
>15|TRBJ1-1|-|TRBV30|-
TGTGCCTGGAGTGCTGGGCAGGCGTTTAACACTGAAGCTTTCTTT
CAWSAGQAFNTEAFF
>16|TRBJ1-6|-|TRBV6-5|-
TGTGCCAGCAGTTGGGACCCCGGGCCCTATAATTCACCCCTCCACTTT
CASSWDPGPYNSPLHF
>12|TRBJ2-1|-|TRBV29-1|-
TGCAGCGTTTACACACGGGGAGATGAGCAGTTCTTC
CSVYTRGDEQFF
>15|TRBJ1-1|-|TRBV7-8|TRBD1
TGTGCCAGCAGCCCAGGGGGGGTGGAGAACACTGAAGCTTTCTTT
CASSPGGVENTEAFF
>15|TRBJ2-3|-|TRBV4-2|-
TGTGCCAGCAGCCAAAGGGTGGGGACCACAGATACGCAGTATTTT
CASSQRVGTTDTQYF
>14|TRBJ1-1|-|TRBV15|-
TGTGCCACCAGCAGAATGCCATCGAACACTGAAGCTTTCTTT
CATSRMPSNTEAFF
>12|TRBJ1-1|-|TRBV7-9|-
TGTGCCAGCAGCTTGTACATCACTGAAGCTTTCTTT
CASSLYITEAFF
>14|TRBJ2-2|-|TRBV5-1|TRBD1
TGCGCCAGCAGTCAGGCAGGGGGTACCGGGGAGCTGTTTTTT
CASSQAGGTGELFF
>14|TRBJ2-5|-|TRBV29-1|-
TGCAGCGTTGGCCCTACAGGGCCTGGGGAGACCCAGTACTTC
CSVGPTGPGETQYF
>14|TRBJ2-1|-|TRBV9|-
TGTGCCAGCAGCCCCCTGGTCAAGGGGAATGAGCAGTTCTTC
CASSPLVKGNEQFF
>15|TRBJ2-2|-|TRBV6-1|TRBD1
TGTGCCAGCAGTAGGGACAGGGTGGACACCGGGGAGCTGTTTTTT
CASSRDRVDTGELFF
>13|TRBJ1-2|-|TRBV28|-
TGTGCCAGCGGGCGGACAGTAGGCTATGGCTACACCTTC
CASGRTVGYGYTF
>14|TRBJ1-1|-|TRBV5-5|-
TGTGCCAGCAGCCTGTTTGAAATGAACACTGAAGCTTTCTTT
CASSLFEMNTEAFF
>14|TRBJ2-7|-|TRBV9|TRBD1
TGTGCCAGCAGCCTCGGGACAGGGCTCGGCGAGCAGTACTTC
CASSLGTGLGEQYF
>14|TRBJ2-5|-|TRBV11-2|-
TGTGCCAGCAGCTTAGTTACCAGAGGAGAGACCCAGTACTTC
CASSLVTRGETQYF
>16|TRBJ2-3|-|TRBV18|TRBD2
TGTGCCAGCTCACCGTTAGCGGGGGGGCCTGGAGATACGCAGTATTTT
CASSPLAGGPGDTQYF
>17|TRBJ2-2|-|TRBV23-1|TRBD1
TGCGCCAGCAGTCACCCGGACAGGGCCGCGAACACCGGGGAGCTGTTTTTT
CASSHPDRAANTGELFF
>15|TRBJ1-3|-|TRBV19|-
TGTGCCAGTAGTATAGAAGGGTCAACTGGAAACACCATATATTTT
CASSIEGSTGNTIYF
>14|TRBJ2-2|-|TRBV5-6|-
TGTGCCAGCAGCTTCCTAGGGAGAACCGGGGAGCTGTTTTTT
CASSFLGRTGELFF
>16|TRBJ1-1|once|TRBV27|-
TGTGCCAGCAGTTTAATCGGGGGAGGGGCATTCGCTGAAGCTTTCTTT
CASSLIGGGAFAEAFF
>17|TRBJ2-2|-|TRBV9|-
TGTGCCAGCAGCGTAGATATCGGGACTGGATACACCGGGGAGCTGTTTTTT
CASSVDIGTGYTGELFF
>14|TRBJ1-5|-|TRBV27|TRBD1
TGTGCCAGCAGTTATCATGGGACAGCCCAACCCCAGCATTTT
CASSYHGTAQPQHF
>14|TRBJ1-5|once|TRBV19|-
TGTGCCAGTAAGGAACAGACGCCAAATCAGCCCCAGCATTTT
CASKEQTPNQPQHF